The 26 T cell receptor beta chains in this list originate from one sample, sequenced in a study of blood T cell repertoires in COVID-19. Assay: immunoSEQ multiplex PCR; the TCRdb copy retains only in-frame clones and omits some. This table holds around 200,000 clones, around 90% found once. The sequenced sample consisted of peripheral blood. The receptors originated from a man aged 35 to 55 with acute or convalescent COVID-19.

The chain is built from TRBV10-3 and TRBJ2-7; 7 bases align to TRBD1. The CDR3 consists of 12 residues. V was clipped by 8 bases and J by 0 bases; unmatched bases: 1. Germline CDR1 is ENHRY and CDR2 is SYGVKD. CDR3 bases: TGTGCCATCGGGGACAGCTCCTACGAGCAGTACTTC. It codes for CAIGDSSYEQYF.

The V gene is TRBV14, the J gene TRBJ2-1; 10 bases match TRBD2. J was trimmed by 3 bases and V by 1 base; bases with no gene match: 12. Germline CDR1 SGHDN, CDR2 FVKESK. The CDR3 extends over 19 amino acids. DNA of the CDR3: TGTGCCAGCAGCCAAGTCTCGAGCGGGGGGGCGGAGTACTACAATGAGCAGTTCTTC. Its translation is CASSQVSSGGAEYYNEQFF.

The chain joins TRBV6-1 to TRBJ2-2, with D tentatively TRBD2 (6 bases). The CDR3 is made up of 15 amino acids. V was shortened by 2 bases and J by 7 bases, with 14 bases between the two germline ends. Per germline, CDR1 MNHNS and CDR2 SASEGT. CDR3 in amino acids: CASSEWGTSGGELFF. DNA for the CDR3: TGTGCCAGCAGTGAATGGGGGACTTCGGGCGGGGAGCTGTTTTTT.

The rearrangement uses TRBV15 and TRBJ1-1; D call uncertain. Trimming shortened V by 5 bases and J by 0 bases, and 7 bases separated the two germline ends. Germline V gene lookup returns CDR1 LNHNV and CDR2 YYDKDF (reference sequence). The CDR3 runs to 13 residues. The CDR3 is CATSPRLNTEAFF. In DNA, the CDR3 is TGTGCCACCAGCCCCCGTTTGAACACTGAAGCTTTCTTT.

V gene TRBV7-6 combines with J gene TRBJ1-3, with a weak D call TRBD1 (5 bases). The CDR3 runs to 15 residues. The germline gives CDR1 SGHVS, CDR2 FNYEAQ. V dropped 5 bases and J dropped 4 bases, with 15 bases sitting between them. CDR3 protein: CASSASQGYGNTIYF. CDR3 coding DNA: TGTGCCAGCAGCGCATCTCAGGGATACGGAAACACCATATATTTT.

The chain is built from TRBV4-1 and TRBJ2-5; TRBD2 aligns across 9 bases. From germline, CDR1 is MGHRA and CDR2 YSYEKL. This CDR3 comprises 18 residues. The J segment lost 2 bases and the V segment lost 0 bases, leaving 10 bases of the junction unmatched. The CDR3 nucleotides are TGCGCCAGCAGCCAAGATATTATGGCTAGCGGGGTACAAGAGACCCAGTACTTC. Protein product: CASSQDIMASGVQETQYF.

The V gene is TRBV2, the J gene TRBJ2-3; 9 bases map to TRBD1. V gave up 6 bases and J gave up 4 bases; unmatched junction bases: 8. This CDR3 comprises 15 residues. CDR1 is SNHLY and CDR2 is FYNNEI in the germline V gene. The CDR3 protein is CASRPGTGRADTQYF. The CDR3 nucleotides read TGTGCCAGCAGGCCCGGGACAGGGAGGGCAGATACGCAGTATTTT.

This chain uses TRBV19 with TRBJ2-7; TRBD1 matches 10 bases. The CDR3 extends over 14 amino acids. J gave up 1 base and V 6 bases, and 3 bases lay outside the gene matches. CDR1 is LNHDA and CDR2 is SQIVND in the germline V gene (reference sequence). As DNA, the CDR3 is TGTGCCAGTAGCTCGGGACAGGGGTCCTACGAGCAGTACTTC. The encoded protein is CASSSGQGSYEQYF.

The chain couples TRBV19 to TRBJ1-5; D not resolved. The length of the CDR3 is 14 residues. Germline loops: CDR1 LNHDA, CDR2 SQIVND (reference sequence). V was cut by 5 bases and J by 4 bases, with 12 bases left in between. The CDR3 DNA reads as TGTGCCAGTAGTGCCCGGGAGTTTAATCAGCCCCAGCATTTT. Its translation is CASSAREFNQPQHF.

The V gene is TRBV7-2, the J gene TRBJ1-3, with no clear D. V lost 0 bases, J lost 1 base, and 10 bases lay in between. This CDR3 spans 16 amino acids. CDR1 SGHTA and CDR2 FQGNSA come from the germline V gene. The CDR3 nucleotides read TGTGCCAGCAGCTTAGCGGGCTCGGGGTCTGGAAACACCATATATTTT. Its protein product is CASSLAGSGSGNTIYF. The full variable domain, with the rest looked up from reference TRBV7-2 and TRBJ1-3, is GAGVSQSPSNKVTEKGKDVELRCDPISGHTALYWYRQSLGQGLEFLIYFQGNSAPDKSGLPSDRFSAERTGGSVSTLTIQRTQQEDSAVYLCASSLAGSGSGNTIYFGEGSWLTVV.

The chain employs TRBV30 and TRBJ1-1; 9 positions agree with TRBD1. Trimming at V came to 1 base and at J to 12 bases, leaving 15 bases not matched to a gene. The germline gives CDR1 GTSNPN, CDR2 SVGIG (reference sequence). The CDR3 is 15 amino acids. The CDR3 nucleotides read TGTGCCTGGAGTGGGGCCTCCGGGACAGGGCCCGCGCCTTTCTTT. It yields the protein CAWSGASGTGPAPFF. Using reference TRBV30 and TRBJ1-1 for the parts outside the CDR3, the full variable domain is SQTIHQWPATLVQPVGSPLSLECTVEGTSNPNLYWYRQAAGRGLQLLFYSVGIGQISSEVPQNLSASRPQDRQFILSSKKLLLSDSGFYLCAWSGASGTGPAPFFGQGTRLTVV.

A single count supports this clone. V gene TRBV19 combines with J gene TRBJ1-2; D possibly corresponds to TRBD1 (6 bases). Germline CDR1 reads LNHDA; CDR2 reads SQIVND (reference sequence). The CDR3 is made up of 17 amino acids. Trimming removed 5 bases from V and 4 bases from J, with 23 bases in between. As DNA, the CDR3 is TGTGCCAGTAGTGCCCTGTCCGGGGGGCAATTGGTCTATGGCTACACCTTC. As protein: CASSALSGGQLVYGYTF.

The chain is built from TRBV19 and TRBJ2-6, with D possibly being TRBD1 (5 bases). The ends were cut back, 1 base at V and 0 bases at J, with 16 bases in the middle. The CDR3 totals 19 residues. Looked up from germline, CDR1 is LNHDA and CDR2 is SQIVND (reference sequence). This chain's CDR3 is CASSIAPAGLSSGANVLTF. The DNA of the CDR3 is TGTGCCAGTAGTATAGCCCCGGCAGGGCTCTCCTCTGGGGCCAACGTCCTGACTTTC.

CDR3 DNA sequence: TGTGCCAGCAGCAGGGGGCGGACCACGGTCTCAGATACGCAGTATTTT. This gives the protein CASSRGRTTVSDTQYF. The chain recombines TRBV5-4 with TRBJ2-3; 7 bases align to TRBD1. This CDR3 has 16 residues. V was pared by 4 bases and J by 4 bases, with 12 bases of the junction left unmatched. Germline V gives CDR1 SGHNT, CDR2 YYREEE (reference sequence).

The chain uses TRBV5-6 and TRBJ1-2, with TRBD1 identical over 11 bases. The germline gives CDR1 SGHDT, CDR2 YYEEEE. CDR3 size: 14 residues. V dropped 5 bases and J dropped 8; count of bases not matched to a gene: 8. CDR3 coding DNA: TGTGCCAGCAGAGGGACAGGGGGTACTAAGGGCTACACCTTC. This codes for CASRGTGGTKGYTF.

The chain employs TRBV7-9 and TRBJ1-6, with no clear D. V was cut by 6 bases and J by 7 bases, with 16 bases left in between. Germline V gene data show CDR1 as SEHNR and CDR2 as FQNEAQ (reference sequence). The CDR3 is 15 amino acids. The CDR3 sequence: CASRRNRELNSPLHF. The DNA for the CDR3 is TGTGCCAGCAGGAGAAACCGGGAGTTAAATTCACCCCTCCACTTT.

The chain couples TRBV5-1 to TRBJ1-2; TRBD1 might be the D (6 bases). Germline CDR1 reads SGHRS; CDR2 reads YFSETQ. The ends were cut back, 4 bases at V and 4 bases at J, with 14 bases in the middle. This CDR3 region has 14 residues. The CDR3 protein is CASSLEGDGYGYTF. CDR3 nucleotide sequence: TGCGCCAGCAGCCTGGAGGGGGATGGCTATGGCTACACCTTC.

This clone was recorded only once. This sequence joins TRBV19 and TRBJ2-2, with D perhaps matching TRBD2 (6 bases). CDR1 and CDR2 (germline): LNHDA, SQIVND (reference sequence). CDR3 size: 15 residues. V dropped 6 bases and J dropped 1 base, with 12 bases sitting between them. The CDR3 here is CASSGLGRNTGELFF. DNA for the CDR3: TGTGCCAGTAGCGGTCTCGGGAGGAACACCGGGGAGCTGTTTTTT.

This chain uses TRBV23-1 with TRBJ2-7; D remains unclear. TRBV23-1 belongs to the ORF category, with a function that is uncertain. V lost 1 base to trimming and J lost 3 bases, with 19 bases between them. This CDR3 region has 17 residues. The CDR3 reads CASSQLLRTPHYYEQYF. CDR3 coding DNA: TGCGCCAGCAGTCAATTGTTGCGTACCCCGCACTACTACGAGCAGTACTTC.

This chain connects TRBV10-3 to TRBJ1-2; TRBD1 matches 7 bases. J gave up 2 bases and V 4 bases, and 10 bases lay outside the gene matches. CDR3 size: 16 residues. Germline V gives CDR1 ENHRY, CDR2 SYGVKD. CDR3: CAISGIQGPINYGYTF. CDR3 in DNA: TGTGCCATCAGTGGGATACAGGGGCCTATCAACTATGGCTACACCTTC.

The rearrangement joins TRBV25-1 to TRBJ1-3; D call uncertain. This CDR3 region has 14 residues. V gave up 7 bases and J gave up 2 bases, with 12 bases separating them. Germline CDR1 MGHDK, CDR2 SYGVNS. The CDR3 reads CASTSHSPGNTIYF. The CDR3 DNA reads as TGTGCCAGCACGAGTCACAGTCCTGGAAACACCATATATTTT.

The chain combines TRBV7-2 with TRBJ1-2; D gene unclear. Germline V gives CDR1 SGHTA, CDR2 FQGNSA. Deletions cut 0 bases from V and 4 bases from J, with 12 bases between. This CDR3 has 15 residues. CDR3 DNA: TGTGCCAGCAGCTTAGCGCAGCAGAGACTCTATGGCTACACCTTC. Its translation: CASSLAQQRLYGYTF.

This clone was seen a single time. This chain joins TRBV6-2 or TRBV6-3 and TRBJ1-5; D may be TRBD1 (5 bases). V lost 4 bases, J lost 9 bases, and 10 bases lay in between. The CDR3 covers 12 residues. CDR1 MNHEY and CDR2 SVGEGT come from the germline V gene. CDR3 nucleotide sequence: TGTGCCAGCAGTTGGGGGGGAGGGCCCCAGCATTTT. Translating it yields CASSWGGGPQHF.

The V call is TRBV5-1, the J call TRBJ1-1; tentatively, D is TRBD1 (6 bases). Trimming left V 2 bases short and J 0 bases short, with 14 bases between. The CDR3 is 16 amino acids. Germline V CDR1 and CDR2: SGHRS, YFSETQ. The CDR3 DNA reads as TGCGCCAGCAGCTTCAGGGGACGAACCGTGAACACTGAAGCTTTCTTT. Protein sequence: CASSFRGRTVNTEAFF. The full variable domain, completed using reference TRBV5-1 and TRBJ1-1, is KAGVTQTPRYLIKTRGQQVTLSCSPISGHRSVSWYQQTPGQGLQFLFEYFSETQRNKGNFPGRFSGRQFSNSRSEMNVSTLELGDSALYLCASSFRGRTVNTEAFFGQGTRLTVV.

The chain joins TRBV11-1 to TRBJ2-1, with TRBD2 identical over 8 bases. J gave up 7 bases and V 6 bases, and 5 bases lay outside the gene matches. This CDR3 has 13 residues. The germline V gene has CDR1 SGHAT and CDR2 FQDESV (reference sequence). The CDR3: CASRSGGGNEQFF. Written as DNA, the CDR3 is TGTGCCAGCAGAAGCGGGGGAGGGAATGAGCAGTTCTTC.

The genes are TRBV6-1 and TRBJ2-7, with 9 bases lining up with TRBD2. Germline CDR1 reads MNHNS; CDR2 reads SASEGT. The CDR3 sequence is 17 residues long. Germline trimming cut 2 bases from V and 1 base from J; bases unmatched to any gene: 9. CDR3 nucleotide sequence: TGTGCCAGCAGTGAAATAAGCGGGGGGCCTAGGTCCTACGAGCAGTACTTC. Translating gives CASSEISGGPRSYEQYF.